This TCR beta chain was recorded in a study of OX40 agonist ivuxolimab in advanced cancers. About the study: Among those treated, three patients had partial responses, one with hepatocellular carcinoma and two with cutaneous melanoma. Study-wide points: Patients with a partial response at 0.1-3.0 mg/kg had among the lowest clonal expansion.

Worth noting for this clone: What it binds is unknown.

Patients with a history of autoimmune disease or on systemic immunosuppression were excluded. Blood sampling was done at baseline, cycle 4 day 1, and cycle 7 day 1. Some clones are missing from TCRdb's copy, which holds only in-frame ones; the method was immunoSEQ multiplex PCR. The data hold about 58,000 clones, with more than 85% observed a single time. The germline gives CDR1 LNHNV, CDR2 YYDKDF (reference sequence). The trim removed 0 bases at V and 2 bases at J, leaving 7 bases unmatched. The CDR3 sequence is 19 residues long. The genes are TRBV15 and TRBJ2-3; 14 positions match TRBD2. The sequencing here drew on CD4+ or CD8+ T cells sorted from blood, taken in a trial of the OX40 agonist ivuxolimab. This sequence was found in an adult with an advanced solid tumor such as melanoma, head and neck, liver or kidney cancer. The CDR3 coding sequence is TGTGCCACCAGCAGAGATCCCGGGACTAGCGGGAGATCCACAGATACGCAGTATTTT. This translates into CATSRDPGTSGRSTDTQYF.